This T cell receptor beta chain was recorded in a study of OX40 agonist ivuxolimab in advanced cancers. General study points: Antigens targeted by the expanded peripheral T cells were not determined. Relative to CD4+, CD8+ T cells held more expanded clones on average.

Measured with immunoSEQ multiplex PCR; TCRdb has only the in-frame clones, and not every one. The top ten hold less than 8% of the sample, which has 65,000 to 95,000 clones, approximately 85% seen once. This clone was counted a few times. Its specificity is not known. The sequence came from an adult with an advanced solid tumor such as melanoma, head and neck, liver or kidney cancer. The sample consisted of CD4+ or CD8+ T cells sorted from blood, taken in a trial of the OX40 agonist ivuxolimab.

The CDR3 loop reads CASSQGGGSWHQPQHF. The CDR3 region has the DNA TGTGCCAGCAGCCAAGGGGGGGGCAGTTGGCACCAGCCCCAGCATTTT. This rearrangement joins TRBV4-2 to TRBJ1-5; D possibly corresponds to TRBD1 (6 bases). The length of the CDR3 is 16 residues. Germline CDR1 reads LGHNA; CDR2 reads YNFKEQ. Between the trimmed V and J ends, which lost 1 base and 7 bases, there was a span of 17 bases.